This TCR beta chain was sequenced in a study of Graves' ophthalmopathy and Graves' hyperthyroidism. CDR3 regions of TCR beta were amplified from RNA transcripts. First-round RT-PCR relied on HTBI primers, and a second-round multiplex PCR came next. In TCRdb, the multiplex PCR reads were re-called with MiXCR into one record per CDR3 protein. The data contain 620,000 or so distinct CDR3 sequences, around a fifth of them seen just once; the ten biggest clones take up roughly 6.9%. This clonotype was counted ten times or more. The CDR3 spans 12 residues. The V gene's germline CDR1 is SEHNR and CDR2 FQNEAQ (reference sequence). The V gene lost 0 bases and the J gene lost 10 bases, with 9 bases spanning the gap.

The TCR comes from a woman aged 18-29 years with stable Graves' hyperthyroidism. Some clones in this sample may be carry-over from other donors' samples. The specimen was peripheral blood. J is TRBJ1-1 and V is TRBV7-9; TRBD1 might be the D (6 bases). The CDR3 nucleotides are TGTGCCAGCAGCTTAGCGGGGGGGCGAGCTTTCTTT. Translation gives CASSLAGGRAFF.